The rows below give T cell receptor beta chains drawn from one sample of a study of T cell responses to AZD1222 COVID-19 vaccine. Repertoires were generated with immunoSEQ multiplex PCR, while TCRdb's copy carries only in-frame clones and drops some. This table has over 150,000 clones, over 75% appearing once. Here the sequenced sample was peripheral blood, taken on day 0 of AZD1222 vaccination. These receptors all stem from an adult in good health. The CDR3 runs from the conserved cysteine through the conserved F or W. The order of the fields is J gene, clone size, D gene, V gene, CDR3 protein, CDR3 DNA. The D gene is left open where the match is weak. Not all rows give a size; the values are once, few, many and, for expanded clones, a class.

J: TRBJ2-3; size: NA; D: TRBD2; V: TRBV7-2; CDR3: CASSLLGLAGTDTQYF; DNA: TGTGCCAGCAGCCTACTCGGACTAGCGGGCACAGATACGCAGTATTTT
J: TRBJ1-2; size: NA; D: NA; V: TRBV3-1/TRBV3-2; CDR3: CASSRTADYGYTF; DNA: TGTGCCAGCAGCCGGACCGCAGACTATGGCTACACCTTC
J: TRBJ2-1; size: NA; D: TRBD2; V: TRBV25-1; CDR3: CASSELGLVEQFF; DNA: TGTGCCAGCAGTGAATTGGGACTAGTCGAGCAGTTCTTC
J: TRBJ1-1; size: NA; D: NA; V: TRBV29-1; CDR3: CSVFRRLNTEAFF; DNA: TGCAGCGTTTTTCGTAGGCTGAACACTGAAGCTTTCTTT
J: TRBJ2-7; size: NA; D: TRBD1; V: TRBV4-1; CDR3: CASSHPTGTYEQYF; DNA: TGCGCCAGCAGCCACCCGACAGGGACCTACGAGCAGTACTTC
J: TRBJ1-4; size: NA; D: TRBD1; V: TRBV19; CDR3: CASSPGTGTNEKLFF; DNA: TGTGCCAGTAGCCCCGGGACAGGCACTAATGAAAAACTGTTTTTT
J: TRBJ2-3; size: NA; D: NA; V: TRBV7-9; CDR3: CASRSEGGPTDTQYF; DNA: TGTGCCAGCAGATCCGAGGGGGGGCCCACAGATACGCAGTATTTT
J: TRBJ2-3; size: once; D: NA; V: TRBV11-1; CDR3: CASSLSSEQTDTQYF; DNA: TGTGCCAGCAGCTTAAGTAGCGAGCAAACAGATACGCAGTATTTT
J: TRBJ1-2; size: NA; D: TRBD1; V: TRBV7-2; CDR3: CASSLGTGYYGYTF; DNA: TGTGCCAGCAGCTTAGGGACAGGGTACTATGGCTACACCTTC
J: TRBJ2-5; size: NA; D: NA; V: TRBV19; CDR3: CASSIGPNGDLRETQYF; DNA: TGTGCCAGTAGTATCGGTCCGAATGGGGATTTGAGGGAGACCCAGTACTTC
J: TRBJ2-4; size: NA; D: NA; V: TRBV10-3; CDR3: CAISWREGDKNIQYF; DNA: TGTGCCATCAGTTGGAGGGAGGGGGACAAAAACATTCAGTACTTC
J: TRBJ1-5; size: NA; D: TRBD1; V: TRBV27; CDR3: CASSLFRGDQPQHF; DNA: TGTGCCAGCAGTTTATTCAGGGGGGATCAGCCCCAGCATTTT
J: TRBJ1-3; size: NA; D: NA; V: TRBV7-9; CDR3: CASSSMGLAGNTIYF; DNA: TGTGCCAGCAGTTCTATGGGTCTGGCTGGAAACACCATATATTTT
J: TRBJ2-7; size: NA; D: NA; V: TRBV5-5; CDR3: CASSPEGYEQYF; DNA: TGTGCCAGCAGCCCCGAGGGGTACGAGCAGTACTTC
J: TRBJ2-2; size: once; D: NA; V: TRBV21-1; CDR3: CASTSNTGELFF; DNA: TGTGCCAGCACCTCGAACACCGGGGAGCTGTTTTTT
J: TRBJ1-2; size: few; D: NA; V: TRBV11-2; CDR3: CASSPQGDYGYTF; DNA: TGTGCCAGCAGCCCACAGGGCGACTATGGCTACACCTTC
J: TRBJ2-7; size: NA; D: NA; V: TRBV7-3; CDR3: CASSLTGTKAYEQYF; DNA: TGTGCCAGCAGCTTAACCGGGACAAAAGCCTACGAGCAGTACTTC
J: TRBJ1-3; size: once; D: NA; V: TRBV2; CDR3: CASKLAGDSNTIYF; DNA: TGTGCCAGCAAGTTGGCAGGGGATAGTAACACCATATATTTT
J: TRBJ2-7; size: NA; D: TRBD2; V: TRBV5-6; CDR3: CASGGVGWGRGSYEQYF; DNA: TGTGCCAGCGGGGGGGTTGGGTGGGGACGTGGGTCCTACGAGCAGTACTTC
J: TRBJ2-3; size: NA; D: TRBD2; V: TRBV4-2; CDR3: CASSQLTSGGADTQYF; DNA: TGTGCCAGCAGCCAATTGACTAGCGGGGGTGCAGATACGCAGTATTTT
J: TRBJ2-5; size: NA; D: TRBD1; V: TRBV5-1; CDR3: CASSGGQGQETQYF; DNA: TGCGCCAGCAGCGGTGGACAGGGTCAAGAGACCCAGTACTTC
J: TRBJ2-5; size: NA; D: NA; V: TRBV15; CDR3: CATRSGGRETQYF; DNA: TGTGCCACCAGATCTGGGGGGCGCGAGACCCAGTACTTC
J: TRBJ2-1; size: medium-sized; D: TRBD2; V: TRBV2; CDR3: CASSKTSGLSYNEQFF; DNA: TGTGCCAGCAGCAAGACTAGCGGCCTCTCCTACAATGAGCAGTTCTTC
J: TRBJ1-1; size: NA; D: NA; V: TRBV29-1; CDR3: CSAPAPGAANTEAFF; DNA: TGCAGCGCCCCTGCGCCGGGGGCGGCGAACACTGAAGCTTTCTTT
J: TRBJ1-3; size: NA; D: NA; V: TRBV27; CDR3: CASSFGGPPGNTIYF; DNA: TGTGCCAGCAGTTTTGGGGGTCCCCCTGGAAACACCATATATTTT
J: TRBJ2-7; size: NA; D: TRBD1; V: TRBV30; CDR3: CAWSDRALMHEQYF; DNA: TGTGCCTGGAGCGACAGGGCTTTGATGCACGAGCAGTACTTC